A single sample gave rise to the 15 T cell receptor beta chains below, sequenced in a study of blood T cell repertoires in COVID-19. Sequenced by immunoSEQ multiplex PCR; TCRdb stores in-frame clones only, minus some. The repertoire holds roughly 80,000 clones, with roughly 89% as singletons. Sequencing used peripheral blood. All receptors derive from a woman of 80 years or more with active or convalescent COVID-19.

The rearrangement uses TRBV6-2 or TRBV6-3 and TRBJ2-7; 7 bases map to TRBD1. The germline V gene has CDR1 MNHEY and CDR2 SVGEGT. The CDR3 sequence is 16 residues long. Trimming at V came to 2 bases and at J to 6 bases, leaving 13 bases not matched to a gene. The CDR3 region is CASSYDGSPTGREQYF. CDR3 DNA: TGTGCCAGCAGTTACGACGGGTCCCCGACAGGGCGCGAGCAGTACTTC.

The genes are TRBV3-1 (or the pseudogene TRBV3-2) and TRBJ2-2; 7 bases fit TRBD1. The CDR3 is made up of 17 amino acids. Germline assignment: CDR1 LGHDT and CDR2 YNNKEL (reference sequence). Losses at the gene ends were 1 base for V and 5 bases for J; bases not matched to a gene: 10. The CDR3 DNA reads as TGTGCCAGCAGCCAAGGCCACGGACAGGTTAGGACCGGGGAGCTGTTTTTT. Translating gives CASSQGHGQVRTGELFF.

This clone was recorded once. The CDR3 protein is CAISAEGERYSNQPQHF. Here the CDR3 DNA reads TGTGCCATCAGTGCGGAAGGGGAAAGGTATAGCAATCAGCCCCAGCATTTT. The chain employs TRBV10-3 and TRBJ1-5; perhaps TRBD1 as D (5 bases). The V gene's germline CDR1 is ENHRY and CDR2 SYGVKD. V lost 4 bases and J lost 0, with 16 bases in between. The CDR3 extends over 17 amino acids.

The gene calls are TRBV11-3 and TRBJ2-2; TRBD1 aligns across 10 bases. CDR3 length: 15 amino acids. Germline CDR1 SGHNT, CDR2 YENEEA. V trimming: 5 bases; J trimming: 5 bases; junction bases outside the gene matches: 5. The CDR3 region has the DNA TGTGCCAGCAGCCCTGACAGGGGGCTAACCGGGGAGCTGTTTTTT. Protein sequence: CASSPDRGLTGELFF.

This clone was detected only a few times. The J gene is TRBJ1-1, the V gene TRBV9, with D unclear. Germline V gene data show CDR1 as SGDLS and CDR2 as YYNGEE. There are 17 residues in the CDR3. The V gene lost 4 bases and the J gene lost 0 bases, with 19 bases spanning the gap. The CDR3 sequence: CASSPRSGGRLNTEAFF. CDR3 coding DNA: TGTGCCAGCAGCCCCCGGAGCGGTGGACGGCTGAACACTGAAGCTTTCTTT.

The count of this clone is one. V and J are TRBV12-3 or TRBV12-4 and TRBJ1-2; TRBD1 matches at 11 bases. The length of the CDR3 is 12 residues. The trim removed 7 bases at V and 10 bases at J, leaving 5 bases unmatched. CDR3 sequence reads: CASTPGQGDYTF. In DNA form, the CDR3 reads TGTGCCAGCACTCCGGGACAGGGGGACTACACCTTC.

The chain combines TRBV30 with TRBJ2-7; D is unclear. Trimming cost V 2 bases and J 4 bases, with 6 bases left between them. Germline V gives CDR1 GTSNPN, CDR2 SVGIG (reference sequence). This CDR3 spans 11 amino acids. CDR3 region: CAWSKYYEQYF. The DNA of the CDR3 is TGTGCCTGGAGTAAATATTACGAGCAGTACTTC.

CDR3 residues: CASYPDRAMNEQFF. The CDR3 coding sequence is TGTGCCAGTTACCCGGACAGGGCTATGAATGAGCAGTTCTTC. The V and J genes are TRBV21-1 and TRBJ2-1; the tabulated D call, TRBD1, remains unverified against the DNA. TRBV21-1 is termed a pseudogene. The CDR3 contains 14 residues.

The gene calls are TRBV28 and TRBJ2-5, with 8 bases matching TRBD2. V trimming: 7 bases; J trimming: 0 bases; junction bases outside the gene matches: 10. The CDR3 loop spans 16 amino acids. Germline CDR1 reads MDHEN; CDR2 reads SYDVKM. The CDR3 sequence is CASTPWRGEYQETQYF. Here the CDR3 DNA reads TGTGCCAGCACCCCCTGGCGGGGGGAGTACCAAGAGACCCAGTACTTC. The full variable domain, in which reference TRBV28 and TRBJ2-5 provide the parts outside the CDR3, is DVKVTQSSRYLVKRTGEKVFLECVQDMDHENMFWYRQDPGLGLRLIYFSYDVKMKEKGDIPEGYSVSREKKERFSLILESASTNQTSMYLCASTPWRGEYQETQYFGPGTRLLVL.

The rearrangement uses TRBV10-3 and TRBJ2-2; 10 nucleotides match TRBD2. This CDR3 contains 19 residues. In germline, CDR1 is ENHRY, CDR2 SYGVKD. The trim removed 4 bases at V and 1 base at J, leaving 12 bases unmatched. DNA of the CDR3: TGTGCCATCAGTGGGGCAAAAAGCGGGAGGGGACTGAACACCGGGGAGCTGTTTTTT. It codes for CAISGAKSGRGLNTGELFF.

This chain connects TRBV30 to TRBJ1-2; 8 positions match TRBD1. CDR1 and CDR2 (germline): GTSNPN, SVGIG (reference sequence). This CDR3 is 15 amino acids long. Unmatched junction bases numbered 10, after V lost 1 base and J lost 6 bases. In nucleotides, the CDR3 is TGTGCCTGGAGTGAACTAAAGACAGGGGCAAATGGCTACACCTTC. It translates to CAWSELKTGANGYTF.

This clone has a handful of counts. This rearrangement joins TRBV3-1 (or the pseudogene TRBV3-2) to TRBJ1-2, with D possibly being TRBD1 (5 bases). V gave up 1 base and J gave up 4 bases, with 10 bases separating them. Per germline, CDR1 LGHDT and CDR2 YNNKEL (reference sequence). The CDR3 sequence is 14 residues long. In nucleotides, the CDR3 is TGTGCCAGCAGCCAAGGACAGTCCATCTATGGCTACACCTTC. Translating gives CASSQGQSIYGYTF.

The gene calls are TRBV10-3 and TRBJ1-5; possible D gene TRBD1, 5 bases. V shed 2 bases and J shed 0 bases, with 8 bases lying between them. Germline V lookup: CDR1 ENHRY, CDR2 SYGVKD. CDR3 length: 15 residues. The DNA of the CDR3 is TGTGCCATCAGTGAGAGGGGCTATAGCAATCAGCCCCAGCATTTT. As protein: CAISERGYSNQPQHF.

The rearrangement uses TRBV5-1 and TRBJ2-7, with 10 bases matching TRBD1. This CDR3 region has 14 residues. Germline values: CDR1 SGHRS, CDR2 YFSETQ. J gave up 6 bases and V 4 bases, and 7 bases lay outside the gene matches. CDR3 in amino acids: CASSPGQGLREQYF. CDR3 bases: TGCGCCAGCAGCCCGGGACAGGGGTTACGCGAGCAGTACTTC.

CDR3 protein: CASRSPGGAFYNEQFF. The CDR3 DNA sequence: TGTGCCAGCAGATCCCCCGGAGGGGCCTTCTACAATGAGCAGTTCTTC. This sequence joins TRBV11-2 and TRBJ2-1, with D possibly matching TRBD2 (6 bases). This CDR3 region has 16 residues. V shed 6 bases and J shed 3 bases, with 18 bases lying between them. Germline V gene sequence: CDR1 SGHAT, CDR2 FQNNGV.